Reported below is one T cell receptor beta chain. Its antigen is still unknown. The CDR3 spans 19 residues. V shed 5 bases and J shed 0 bases, with 25 bases lying between them. Germline loops: CDR1 SGHTA, CDR2 FQGNSA. The record originates from a study of cytotoxic CD8 clonotypes in ibrutinib-treated CLL. On the study more broadly: The taking of response samples occurred after a median roughly 12 months of treatment, with a range of 6 to 36. Overall study findings and caveats: Clonality grew at ibrutinib response; at progression, it decreased back toward baseline. Baseline clonality, higher than in age-matched healthy donors, tracked circulating CD8+ T-cell counts. Contraction or stability on treatment was seen for public clonotypes, which were uncommon.

Data came from immunoSEQ multiplex PCR; TCRdb stores just in-frame clones and leaves some out. Altogether 130,000 or so clones are present, roughly 85% being singletons, with the ten largest covering 2% to 2.5%. The receptor was isolated from a human donor with chronic lymphocytic leukemia. The sequencing here drew on PBMCs, taken after 24 months of ibrutinib treatment. This sequence joins TRBV7-2 and TRBJ1-1; D is perhaps TRBD1 (6 bases). CDR3 sequence: CASSVPGLGRGHMNTEAFF. As DNA, the CDR3 is TGTGCCAGCAGCGTTCCGGGGCTGGGCAGGGGTCACATGAACACTGAAGCTTTCTTT.